This T cell receptor beta chain was captured by sequencing in a study of T cell repertoires in cytomegalovirus infection (dated by TCRdb to between 2018 and 2021). Some background on the complete study: Alongside well-studied HLA-B-restricted epitopes, the peptide stimulations were aimed at recently identified HLA-C-restricted CMV epitopes, whose presentation resists viral immunomodulation. The HLA type of each donor mattered for the analysis, because public TCR beta signatures pointed to carriage of CMV infection along with the matching HLA type.

Summary of the overall study and its limitations: The ex vivo response was dominated by HLA-C-restricted CMV-specific TCR beta clonotypes, and the single most frequent clonotype in two of eight donors was supplied by these HLA-C-restricted clonotypes. Cumulative frequency of public TCR beta family members discriminated carriers of CMV infection plus the relevant HLA type in this cohort and an independent 352-donor cohort.

This sample was sequenced with an Illumina HiSeq 1500. In-frame beta chains were kept once TCRdb had trimmed the public reads at Q25 with fastp and called clones with MiXCR. Here each entry gathers all rows of one CDR3 protein and keeps the most common genes and DNA. This sample has roughly 500,000 distinct CDR3 sequences in its table, and approximately 40% of those were observed once. The ten most abundant clones make up 35% to 50% of the sample. There are 20 amino acids in the CDR3, from cysteine to phenylalanine inclusive. The retained sequence is limited to the CDR3, 60 bases, with the frame set at the first base. The germline V gene provides CDR1 SGHTA and CDR2 FQGNSA. After removal of 5 bases from V and 2 bases from J, the junction retains 20 bases not matched to a gene. What the treatment or condition label conveys for this sample: in vitro stimulation with specific CMV peptide epitopes to enrich CMV-specific T cells.

The table lists this clonotype with a few counts. Its antigen is still unknown. Qualities for individual bases were not recorded, and no much larger clone is one base off. The TCR was taken from a human donor in good health (CMV status not recorded). Some clones in this sample may be carry-over from other donors' samples. The source material was cultured PBMCs, sampled from culture after CMV antigen stimulation. The V and J segments used are TRBV7-2 and TRBJ2-7, and 11 junction bases match TRBD2. In nucleotides, the sequence is TGTGCCAGCAGCCCTGGACTAGCGGGCCCTTCCCTTCCCTACACCTACGAGCAGTACTTC. Its translation reads: CASSPGLAGPSLPYTYEQYF.